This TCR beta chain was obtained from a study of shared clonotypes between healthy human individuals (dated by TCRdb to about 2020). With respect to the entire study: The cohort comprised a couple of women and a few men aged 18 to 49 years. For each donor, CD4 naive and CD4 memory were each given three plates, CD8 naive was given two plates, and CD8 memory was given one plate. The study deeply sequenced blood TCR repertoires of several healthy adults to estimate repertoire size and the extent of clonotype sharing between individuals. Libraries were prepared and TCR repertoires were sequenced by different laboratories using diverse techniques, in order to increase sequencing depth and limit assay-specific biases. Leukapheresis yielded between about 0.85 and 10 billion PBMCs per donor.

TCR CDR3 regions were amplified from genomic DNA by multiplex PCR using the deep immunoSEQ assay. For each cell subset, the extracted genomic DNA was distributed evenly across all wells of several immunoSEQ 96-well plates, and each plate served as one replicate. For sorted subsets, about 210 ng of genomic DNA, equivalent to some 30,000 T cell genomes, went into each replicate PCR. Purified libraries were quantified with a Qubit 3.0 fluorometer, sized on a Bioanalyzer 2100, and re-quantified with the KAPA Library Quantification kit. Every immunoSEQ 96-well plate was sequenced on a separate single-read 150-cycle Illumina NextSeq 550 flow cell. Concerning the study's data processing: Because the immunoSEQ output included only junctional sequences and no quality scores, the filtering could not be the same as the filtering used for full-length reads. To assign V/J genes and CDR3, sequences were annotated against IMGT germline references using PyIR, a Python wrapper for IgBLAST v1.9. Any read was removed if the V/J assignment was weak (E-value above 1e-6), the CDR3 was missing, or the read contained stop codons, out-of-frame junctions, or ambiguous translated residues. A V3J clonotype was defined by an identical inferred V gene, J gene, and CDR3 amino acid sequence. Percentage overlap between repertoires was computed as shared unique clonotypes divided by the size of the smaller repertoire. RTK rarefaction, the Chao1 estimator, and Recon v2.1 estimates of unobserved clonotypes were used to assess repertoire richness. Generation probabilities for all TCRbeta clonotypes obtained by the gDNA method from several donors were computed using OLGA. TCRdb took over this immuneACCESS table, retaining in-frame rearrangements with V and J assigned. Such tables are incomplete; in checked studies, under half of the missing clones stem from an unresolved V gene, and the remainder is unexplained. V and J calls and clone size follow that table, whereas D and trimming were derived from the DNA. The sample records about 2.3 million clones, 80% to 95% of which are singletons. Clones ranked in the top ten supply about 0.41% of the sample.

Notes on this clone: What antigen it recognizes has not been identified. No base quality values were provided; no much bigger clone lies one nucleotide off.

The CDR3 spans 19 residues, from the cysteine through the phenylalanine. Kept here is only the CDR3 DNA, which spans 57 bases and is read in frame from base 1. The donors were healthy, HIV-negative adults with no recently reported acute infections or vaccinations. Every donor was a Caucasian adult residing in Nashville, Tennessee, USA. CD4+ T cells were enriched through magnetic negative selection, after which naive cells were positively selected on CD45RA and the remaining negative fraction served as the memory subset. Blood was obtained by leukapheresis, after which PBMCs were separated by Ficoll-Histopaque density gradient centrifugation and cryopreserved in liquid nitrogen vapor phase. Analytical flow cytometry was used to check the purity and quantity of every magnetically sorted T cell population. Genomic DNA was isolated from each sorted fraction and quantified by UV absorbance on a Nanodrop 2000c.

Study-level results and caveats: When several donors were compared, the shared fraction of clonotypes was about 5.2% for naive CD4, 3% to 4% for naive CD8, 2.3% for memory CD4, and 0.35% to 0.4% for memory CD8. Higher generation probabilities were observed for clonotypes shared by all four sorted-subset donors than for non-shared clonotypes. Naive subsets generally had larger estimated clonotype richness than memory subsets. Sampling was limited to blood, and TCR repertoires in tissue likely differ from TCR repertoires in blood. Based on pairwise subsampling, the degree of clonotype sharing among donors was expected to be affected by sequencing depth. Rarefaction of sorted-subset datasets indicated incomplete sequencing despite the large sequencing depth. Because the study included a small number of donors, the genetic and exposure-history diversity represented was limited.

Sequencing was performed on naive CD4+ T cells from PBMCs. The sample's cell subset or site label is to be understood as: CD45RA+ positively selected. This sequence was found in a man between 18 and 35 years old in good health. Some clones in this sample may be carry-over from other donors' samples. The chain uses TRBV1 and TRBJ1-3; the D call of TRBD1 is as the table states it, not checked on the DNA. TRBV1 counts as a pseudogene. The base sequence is TGCACCAGCAGCCAAGATGGCCAGGGGGACCAGAGCTCTGGAAACACCATATATTTT. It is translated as CTSSQDGQGDQSSGNTIYF.